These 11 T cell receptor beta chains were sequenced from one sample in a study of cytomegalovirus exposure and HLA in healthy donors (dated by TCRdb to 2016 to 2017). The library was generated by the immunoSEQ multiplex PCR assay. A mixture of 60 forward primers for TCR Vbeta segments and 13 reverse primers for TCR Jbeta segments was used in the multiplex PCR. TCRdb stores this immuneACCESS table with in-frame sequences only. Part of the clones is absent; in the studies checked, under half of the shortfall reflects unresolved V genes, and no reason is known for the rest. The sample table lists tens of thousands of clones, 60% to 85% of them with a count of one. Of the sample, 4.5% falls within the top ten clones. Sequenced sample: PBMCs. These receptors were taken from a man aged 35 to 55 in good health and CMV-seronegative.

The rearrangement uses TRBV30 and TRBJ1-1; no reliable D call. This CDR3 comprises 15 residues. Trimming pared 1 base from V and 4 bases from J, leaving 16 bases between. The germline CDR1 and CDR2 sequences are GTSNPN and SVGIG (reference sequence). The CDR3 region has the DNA TGTGCCTGGAGTGGCCCCATCCTCACCGGCACTGAAGCTTTCTTT. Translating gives CAWSGPILTGTEAFF. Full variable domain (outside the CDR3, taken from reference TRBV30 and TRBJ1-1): SQTIHQWPATLVQPVGSPLSLECTVEGTSNPNLYWYRQAAGRGLQLLFYSVGIGQISSEVPQNLSASRPQDRQFILSSKKLLLSDSGFYLCAWSGPILTGTEAFFGQGTRLTVV.

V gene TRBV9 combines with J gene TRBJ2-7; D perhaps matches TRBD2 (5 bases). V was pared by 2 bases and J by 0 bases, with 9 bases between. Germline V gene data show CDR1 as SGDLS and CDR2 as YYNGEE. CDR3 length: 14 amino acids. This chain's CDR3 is CASSVDGISYEQYF. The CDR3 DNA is TGTGCCAGCAGCGTCGACGGGATCTCCTACGAGCAGTACTTC.

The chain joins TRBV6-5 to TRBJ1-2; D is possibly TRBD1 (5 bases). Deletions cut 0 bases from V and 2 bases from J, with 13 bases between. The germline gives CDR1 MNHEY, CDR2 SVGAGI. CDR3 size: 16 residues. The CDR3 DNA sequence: TGTGCCAGCAGTTACTCGATTGGGGGGACCAACTATGGCTACACCTTC. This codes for CASSYSIGGTNYGYTF.

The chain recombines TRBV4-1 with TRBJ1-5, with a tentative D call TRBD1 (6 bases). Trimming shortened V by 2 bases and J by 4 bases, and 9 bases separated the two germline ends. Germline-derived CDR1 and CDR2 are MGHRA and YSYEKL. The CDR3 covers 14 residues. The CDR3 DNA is TGCGCCAGCAGCCAATGGGACACAAATCAGCCCCAGCATTTT. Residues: CASSQWDTNQPQHF.

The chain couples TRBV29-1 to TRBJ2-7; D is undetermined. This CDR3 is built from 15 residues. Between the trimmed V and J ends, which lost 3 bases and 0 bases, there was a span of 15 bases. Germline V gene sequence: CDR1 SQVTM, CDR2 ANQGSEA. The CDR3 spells CSVEGPKMGSYEQYF. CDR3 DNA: TGCAGCGTTGAGGGCCCAAAAATGGGCTCCTACGAGCAGTACTTC.

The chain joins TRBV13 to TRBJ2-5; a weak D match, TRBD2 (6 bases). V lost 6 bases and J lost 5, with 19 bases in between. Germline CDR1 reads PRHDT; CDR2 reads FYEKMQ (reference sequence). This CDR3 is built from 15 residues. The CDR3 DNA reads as TGTGCCAGCAGGCACCCCGGTTCCGGGGGTGAGACCCAGTACTTC. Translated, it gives CASRHPGSGGETQYF.

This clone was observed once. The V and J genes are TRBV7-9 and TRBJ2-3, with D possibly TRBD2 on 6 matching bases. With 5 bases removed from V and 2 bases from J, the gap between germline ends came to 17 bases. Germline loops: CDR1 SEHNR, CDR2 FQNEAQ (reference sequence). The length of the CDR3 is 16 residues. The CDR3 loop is CASSPIMGRYTDTQYF. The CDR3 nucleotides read TGTGCCAGCAGCCCTATTATGGGGAGGTACACAGATACGCAGTATTTT.

The chain's CDR3 is CASSQDSSFYNEQFF. CDR3 coding DNA: TGCGCCAGCAGCCAAGATAGCAGCTTCTACAATGAGCAGTTCTTC. The gene calls are TRBV4-3 and TRBJ2-1; the D is unclear. This CDR3 is 15 amino acids long. V was trimmed by 0 bases and J by 3 bases, leaving 9 bases between them. In germline, CDR1 is LGHNA, CDR2 YSLEER.

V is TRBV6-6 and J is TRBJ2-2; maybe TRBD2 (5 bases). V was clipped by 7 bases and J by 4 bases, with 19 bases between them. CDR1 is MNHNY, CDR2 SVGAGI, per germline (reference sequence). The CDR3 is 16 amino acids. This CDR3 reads CASTSPKGASTGELFF. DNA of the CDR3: TGTGCCAGCACCTCTCCAAAGGGAGCGAGCACCGGGGAGCTGTTTTTT.

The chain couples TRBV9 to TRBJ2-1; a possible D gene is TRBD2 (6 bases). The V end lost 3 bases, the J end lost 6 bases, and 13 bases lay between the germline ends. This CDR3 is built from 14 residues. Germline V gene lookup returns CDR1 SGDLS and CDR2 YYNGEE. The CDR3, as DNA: TGTGCCAGCAGCGCCGGTAGCGGTGGCAATGAGCAGTTCTTC. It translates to CASSAGSGGNEQFF.

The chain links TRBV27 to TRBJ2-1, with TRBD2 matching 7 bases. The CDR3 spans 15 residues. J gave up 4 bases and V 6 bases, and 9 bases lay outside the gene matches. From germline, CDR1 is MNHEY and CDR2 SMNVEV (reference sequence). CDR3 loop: CASSVTSEPYNEQFF. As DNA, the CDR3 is TGTGCCAGCAGCGTAACTAGCGAACCTTACAATGAGCAGTTCTTC.